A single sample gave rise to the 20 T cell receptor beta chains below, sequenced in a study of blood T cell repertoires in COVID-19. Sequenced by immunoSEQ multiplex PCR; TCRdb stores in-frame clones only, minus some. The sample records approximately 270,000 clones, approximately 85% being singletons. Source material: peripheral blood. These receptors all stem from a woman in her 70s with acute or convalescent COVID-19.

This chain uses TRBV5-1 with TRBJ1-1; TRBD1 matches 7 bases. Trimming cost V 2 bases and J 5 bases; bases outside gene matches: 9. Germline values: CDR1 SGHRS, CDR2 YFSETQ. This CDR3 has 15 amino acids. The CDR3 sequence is CASSLTGAKGTEAFF. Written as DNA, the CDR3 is TGCGCCAGCAGCTTAACAGGGGCCAAAGGGACTGAAGCTTTCTTT.

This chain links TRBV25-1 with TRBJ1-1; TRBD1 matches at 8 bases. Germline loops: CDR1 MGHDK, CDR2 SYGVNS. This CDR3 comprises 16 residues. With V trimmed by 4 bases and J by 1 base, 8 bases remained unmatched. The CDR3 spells CASSVFPGTGNTEAFF. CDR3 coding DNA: TGTGCCAGCAGTGTATTTCCCGGGACAGGGAACACTGAAGCTTTCTTT.

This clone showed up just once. The DNA of the CDR3 is TGTGCCAGCTCGGCGGCGATGAACACTGAAGCTTTCTTT. Translation gives CASSAAMNTEAFF. The genes are TRBV3-1 (or the pseudogene TRBV3-2) and TRBJ1-1; no definite D call. V was trimmed by 8 bases and J by 0 bases, leaving 10 bases between them. CDR3 length equals 13 residues. Germline-derived CDR1 and CDR2 are LGHDT and YNNKEL (reference sequence).

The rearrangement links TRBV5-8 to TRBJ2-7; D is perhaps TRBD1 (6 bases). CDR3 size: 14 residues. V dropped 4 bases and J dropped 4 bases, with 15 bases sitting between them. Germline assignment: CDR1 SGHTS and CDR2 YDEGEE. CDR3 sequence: CASSRRTVGYEQYF. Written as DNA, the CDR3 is TGTGCCAGCAGCAGACGGACAGTTGGGTACGAGCAGTACTTC.

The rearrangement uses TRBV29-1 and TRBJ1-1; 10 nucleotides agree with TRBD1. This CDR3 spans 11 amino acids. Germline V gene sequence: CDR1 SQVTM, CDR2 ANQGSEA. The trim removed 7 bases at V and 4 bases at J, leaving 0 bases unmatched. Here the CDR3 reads CSGDRGTEAFF. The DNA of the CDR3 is TGCAGCGGGGACAGGGGCACTGAAGCTTTCTTT.

The CDR3 DNA is TGCGCCAGCGGGAGGGAGACCGGGGAGCTGTTTTTT. Translated, it gives CASGRETGELFF. The chain links TRBV10-1 to TRBJ2-2, with 7 bases that match TRBD2. Germline lookup yields CDR1 WNHNN and CDR2 SYGVQD (reference sequence). The CDR3 has 12 amino acids. Trimming took 8 bases from V and 5 from J; bases not matched to a gene: 2.

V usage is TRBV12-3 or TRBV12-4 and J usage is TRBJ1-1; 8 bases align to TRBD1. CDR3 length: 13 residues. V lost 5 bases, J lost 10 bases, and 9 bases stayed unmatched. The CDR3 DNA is TGTGCCAGCAGTCCTGGACAGGGTTATGCAGCTTTCTTT. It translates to CASSPGQGYAAFF.

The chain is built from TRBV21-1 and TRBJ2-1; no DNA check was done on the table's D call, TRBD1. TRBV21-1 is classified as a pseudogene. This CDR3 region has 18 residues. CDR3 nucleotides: TGTGCCAGCAGCACACCCGTCCCGGCCAGGCCGTCCTACAATGAGCAGTTCTTC. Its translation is CASSTPVPARPSYNEQFF.

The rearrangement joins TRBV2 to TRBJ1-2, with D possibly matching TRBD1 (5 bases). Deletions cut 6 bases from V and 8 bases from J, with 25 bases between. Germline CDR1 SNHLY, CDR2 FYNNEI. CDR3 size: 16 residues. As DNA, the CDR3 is TGTGCCAGCAGGGTGGACACGGGAAATATAGCGGGCGGCTACACCTTC. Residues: CASRVDTGNIAGGYTF.

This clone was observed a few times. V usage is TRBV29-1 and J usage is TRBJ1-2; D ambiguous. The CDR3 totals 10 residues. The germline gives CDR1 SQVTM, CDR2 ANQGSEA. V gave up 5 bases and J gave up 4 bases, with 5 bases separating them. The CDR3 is CSVLFYGYTF. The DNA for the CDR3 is TGCAGCGTTCTCTTCTATGGCTACACCTTC.

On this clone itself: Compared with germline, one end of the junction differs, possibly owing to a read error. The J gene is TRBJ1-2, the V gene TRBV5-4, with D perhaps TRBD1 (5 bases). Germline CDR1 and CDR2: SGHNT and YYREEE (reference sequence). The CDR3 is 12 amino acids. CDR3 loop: CASSLNVGHSAF. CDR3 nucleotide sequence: TGTGCCAGCAGCTTGAACGTCGGACATTCGGCCTTC.

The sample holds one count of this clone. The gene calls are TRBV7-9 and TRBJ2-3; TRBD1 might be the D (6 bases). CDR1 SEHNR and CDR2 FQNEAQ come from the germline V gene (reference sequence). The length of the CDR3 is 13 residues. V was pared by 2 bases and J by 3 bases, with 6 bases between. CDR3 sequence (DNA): TGTGCCAGCAGCTTACAGGGGACAGATACGCAGTATTTT. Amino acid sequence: CASSLQGTDTQYF.

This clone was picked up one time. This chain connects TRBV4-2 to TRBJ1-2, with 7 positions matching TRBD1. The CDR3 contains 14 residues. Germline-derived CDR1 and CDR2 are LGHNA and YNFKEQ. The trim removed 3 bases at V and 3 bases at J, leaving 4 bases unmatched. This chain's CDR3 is CASSQEGAHYGYTF. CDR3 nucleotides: TGTGCCAGCAGCCAGGAGGGGGCCCACTATGGCTACACCTTC.

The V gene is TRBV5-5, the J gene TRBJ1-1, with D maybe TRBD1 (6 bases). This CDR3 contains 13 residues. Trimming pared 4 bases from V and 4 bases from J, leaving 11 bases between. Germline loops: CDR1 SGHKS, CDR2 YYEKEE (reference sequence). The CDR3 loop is CASSASTGTEAFF. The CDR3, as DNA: TGTGCCAGCAGCGCCTCGACAGGCACTGAAGCTTTCTTT.

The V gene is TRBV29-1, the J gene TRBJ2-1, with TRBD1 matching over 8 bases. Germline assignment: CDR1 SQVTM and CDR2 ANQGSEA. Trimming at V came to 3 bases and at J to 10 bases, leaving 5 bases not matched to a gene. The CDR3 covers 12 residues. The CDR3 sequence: CSVEPGGGEQFF. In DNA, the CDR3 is TGCAGCGTTGAGCCAGGGGGCGGGGAGCAGTTCTTC.

DNA for the CDR3: TGTGCCATCAGTACGGGTGGCAATCAGCCCCAGCATTTT. Its translation is CAISTGGNQPQHF. The gene calls are TRBV10-3 and TRBJ1-5; D is unresolved. The V gene lost 5 bases and the J gene lost 2 bases, with 7 bases spanning the gap. This CDR3 has 13 amino acids. CDR1 ENHRY and CDR2 SYGVKD come from the germline V gene.

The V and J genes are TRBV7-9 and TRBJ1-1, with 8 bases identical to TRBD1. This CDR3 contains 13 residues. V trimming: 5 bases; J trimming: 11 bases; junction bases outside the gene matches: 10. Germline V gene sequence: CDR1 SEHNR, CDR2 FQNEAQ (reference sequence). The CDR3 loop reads CASSPRTGHVAFF. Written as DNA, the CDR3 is TGTGCCAGCAGCCCCCGGACAGGGCATGTGGCTTTCTTT. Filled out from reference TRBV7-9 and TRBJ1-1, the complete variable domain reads DTGVSQNPRHKITKRGQNVTFRCDPISEHNRLYWYRQTLGQGPEFLTYFQNEAQLEKSRLLSDRFSAERPKGSFSTLEIQRTEQGDSAMYLCASSPRTGHVAFFGQGTRLTVV.

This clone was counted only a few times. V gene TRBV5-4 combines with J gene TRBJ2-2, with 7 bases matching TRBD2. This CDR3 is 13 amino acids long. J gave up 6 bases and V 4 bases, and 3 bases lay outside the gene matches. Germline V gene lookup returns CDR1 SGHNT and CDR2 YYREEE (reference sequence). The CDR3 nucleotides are TGTGCCAGCAGCCAGACTAGCTCCGGGGAGCTGTTTTTT. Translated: CASSQTSSGELFF.

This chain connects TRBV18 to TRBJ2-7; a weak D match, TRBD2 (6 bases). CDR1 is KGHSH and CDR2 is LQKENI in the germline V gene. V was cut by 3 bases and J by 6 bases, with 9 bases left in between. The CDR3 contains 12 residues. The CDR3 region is CASSPEGSEQYF. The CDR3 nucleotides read TGTGCCAGCTCACCGGAGGGTTCCGAGCAGTACTTC.

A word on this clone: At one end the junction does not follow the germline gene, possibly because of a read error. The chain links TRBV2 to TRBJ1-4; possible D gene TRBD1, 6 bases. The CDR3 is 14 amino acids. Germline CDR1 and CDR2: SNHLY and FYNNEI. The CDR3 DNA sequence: TGTGCCAACAGTTTACAGGGTAGGGGTGAAAAACTGTTTTTT. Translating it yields CANSLQGRGEKLFF.